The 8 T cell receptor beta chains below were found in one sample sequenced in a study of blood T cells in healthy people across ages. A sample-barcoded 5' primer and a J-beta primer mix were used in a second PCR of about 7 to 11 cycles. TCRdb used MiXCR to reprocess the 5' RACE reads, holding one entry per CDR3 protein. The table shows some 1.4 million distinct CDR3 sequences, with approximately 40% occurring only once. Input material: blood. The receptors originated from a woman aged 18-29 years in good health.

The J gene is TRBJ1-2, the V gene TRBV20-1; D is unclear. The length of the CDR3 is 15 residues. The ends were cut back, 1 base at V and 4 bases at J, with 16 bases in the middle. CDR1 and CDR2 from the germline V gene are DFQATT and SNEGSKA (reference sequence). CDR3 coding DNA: TGCAGTGCTAGAGTAGGCGGCGGACTCCGCTATGGCTACACCTTC. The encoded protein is CSARVGGGLRYGYTF.

Written as DNA, the CDR3 is TGTGCCAGCAGCGTAGGTTCTAGCGGGTGCACAGATACGCAGTATTTT. This sequence encodes CASSVGSSGCTDTQYF. The J gene is TRBJ2-3, the V gene TRBV9; 8 bases are a match to TRBD2. CDR1 is SGDLS, CDR2 YYNGEE, per germline. The J segment lost 1 base and the V segment lost 0 bases, leaving 4 bases of the junction unmatched. The CDR3 is 16 residues long.

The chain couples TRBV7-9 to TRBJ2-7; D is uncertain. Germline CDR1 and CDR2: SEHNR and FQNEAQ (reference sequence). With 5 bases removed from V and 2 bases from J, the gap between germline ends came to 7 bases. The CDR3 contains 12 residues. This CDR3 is CASSHIPYEQYF. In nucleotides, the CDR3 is TGTGCCAGCAGCCACATACCCTACGAGCAGTACTTC.

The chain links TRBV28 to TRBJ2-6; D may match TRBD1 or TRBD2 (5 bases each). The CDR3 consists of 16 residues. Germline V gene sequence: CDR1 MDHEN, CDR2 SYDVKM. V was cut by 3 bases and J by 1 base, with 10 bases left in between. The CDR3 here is CASSFVGGSGANVLTF. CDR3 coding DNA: TGTGCCAGCAGTTTTGTTGGGGGATCTGGGGCCAACGTCCTGACTTTC.

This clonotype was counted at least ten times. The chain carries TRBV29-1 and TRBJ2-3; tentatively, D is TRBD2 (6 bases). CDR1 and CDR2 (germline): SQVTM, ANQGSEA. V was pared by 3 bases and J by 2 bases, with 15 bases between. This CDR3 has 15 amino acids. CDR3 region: CSVDGGEGPTDTQYF. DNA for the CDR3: TGCAGCGTTGACGGGGGAGAGGGGCCCACAGATACGCAGTATTTT.

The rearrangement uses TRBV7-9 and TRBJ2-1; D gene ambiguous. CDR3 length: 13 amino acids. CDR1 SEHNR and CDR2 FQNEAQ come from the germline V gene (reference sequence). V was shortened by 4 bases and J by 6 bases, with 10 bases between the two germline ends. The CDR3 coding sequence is TGTGCCAGCAGCTCACCATTAAGCAATGAGCAGTTCTTC. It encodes CASSSPLSNEQFF.

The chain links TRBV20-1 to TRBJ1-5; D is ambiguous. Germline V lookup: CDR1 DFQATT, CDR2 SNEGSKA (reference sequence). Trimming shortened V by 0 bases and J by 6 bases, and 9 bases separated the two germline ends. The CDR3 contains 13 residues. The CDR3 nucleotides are TGCAGTGCTAGAGAGGCGTTCGGTCAGCCCCAGCATTTT. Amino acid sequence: CSAREAFGQPQHF.

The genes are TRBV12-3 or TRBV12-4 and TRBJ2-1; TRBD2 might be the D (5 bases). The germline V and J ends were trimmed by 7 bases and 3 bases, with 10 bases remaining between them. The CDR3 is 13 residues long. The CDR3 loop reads CASKRRNYNEQFF. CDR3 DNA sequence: TGTGCCAGCAAGCGGAGAAACTACAATGAGCAGTTCTTC.